These 12 T cell receptor beta chains were all obtained from the same sample, sequenced in a study of CXCR3-negative and CXCR3-positive naive CD8 T cells. The libraries of TRB cDNA were prepared using 5' RACE with UMI labels. TCRdb reprocessed the 5' RACE reads, with one entry per CDR3 protein and no DNA. The listing records about 80,000 distinct CDR3 sequences. Specimen: naive CXCR3- CD8+ T cells from blood. Subset specified: CD45RO-CCR7+CD27+CD95- naive CD8+ T cells lacking CXCR3 (TNR3-). Receptors were obtained from a human donor in good health. Some clones in this sample may be carry-over from other donors' samples.

The J gene is TRBJ1-2, the V gene TRBV4-3. The CDR3 is 15 residues long. The germline CDR1 and CDR2 sequences are LGHNA and YSLEER. The CDR3 here is CASSQDRTGNYGYTF.

This chain connects TRBV29-1 to TRBJ2-3; the D call of TRBD2 rests on TCRdb alone, since no DNA is present to check it. This CDR3 comprises 16 residues. Germline V CDR1 and CDR2: SQVTM, ANQGSEA. CDR3 region: CSVDGLAGESTDTQYF.

The chain employs TRBV5-1 and TRBJ2-6; the TCRdb call, TRBD2, lacks DNA for checking. CDR3 length: 19 amino acids. CDR1 SGHRS and CDR2 YFSETQ come from the germline V gene. The CDR3 sequence: CASSSPTSEGFSGANVLTF.

This rearrangement joins TRBV15 to TRBJ2-5; the D call from TCRdb, TRBD2, cannot be confirmed without DNA. CDR1 is LNHNV, CDR2 YYDKDF, per germline (reference sequence). CDR3 length: 15 amino acids. CDR3 amino acids: CATSPRLAGRETQYF.

The rearrangement links TRBV24-1 to TRBJ2-7; without DNA, the TCRdb call of TRBD2 cannot be checked. Germline CDR1 is KGHDR and CDR2 is SFDVKD. The CDR3 consists of 16 residues. CDR3 sequence reads: CATSDTGTSGSYEQYF.

The chain carries TRBV4-2 and TRBJ2-5; the TCRdb call, TRBD2, lacks DNA for checking. The length of the CDR3 is 14 residues. CDR1 and CDR2 (germline): LGHNA, YNFKEQ. The CDR3: CASGQERVRETQYF.

The genes are TRBV5-5 and TRBJ2-7. CDR1 SGHKS and CDR2 YYEKEE come from the germline V gene (reference sequence). The CDR3 has 12 amino acids. The CDR3 spells CASSSVEYEQYF. The variable domain in full, completed from reference TRBV5-5 and TRBJ2-7, reads DAGVTQSPTHLIKTRGQQVTLRCSPISGHKSVSWYQQVLGQGPQFIFQYYEKEERGRGNFPDRFSARQFPNYSSELNVNALLLGDSALYLCASSSVEYEQYFGPGTRLTVT.

The chain employs TRBV29-1 and TRBJ2-7; as DNA is missing, the TRBD2 call by TCRdb cannot be tested. Germline values: CDR1 SQVTM, CDR2 ANQGSEA. The CDR3 runs 15 residues. The CDR3 here is CSVEDGLAEGYEQYF.

The chain couples TRBV7-2 to TRBJ2-2; TCRdb names TRBD1, which stays unverified in the absence of DNA. Germline V gives CDR1 SGHTA, CDR2 FQGNSA. The CDR3 has 18 residues. The chain's CDR3 is CASSPREREIVNTGELFF.

The chain couples TRBV12-3 or TRBV12-4 to TRBJ1-1. The CDR3 consists of 17 residues. Here the CDR3 reads CASSLVASEGLNTEAFF.

The chain has TRBV5-1 and TRBJ2-1; the TCRdb call, TRBD1, lacks DNA for checking. Germline V gene sequence: CDR1 SGHRS, CDR2 YFSETQ. There are 20 residues in the CDR3. CDR3: CASSSQPGGVSGGAFNEQFF.

The chain carries TRBV24-1 and TRBJ2-7; as DNA is missing, the TRBD1 call by TCRdb cannot be tested. Germline V gene data show CDR1 as KGHDR and CDR2 as SFDVKD. CDR3 size: 14 residues. The CDR3: CATSDGQGPYEQYF.